Sequencing of this TCR beta chain was carried out in a study of blood T cell repertoires in COVID-19 (dated by TCRdb to the early 2020s). At the level of the whole study: The collaborator samples originated in the United States, Italy and Spain and spanned the acute and convalescent phases of COVID-19. Subjects who had been exposed to COVID-19, were actively infected with it, or had recovered from it provided the deeply sampled blood TCRbeta repertoires that made up the dataset. The repertoires were released in a freely available public database meant as a resource for research on the immune response to SARS-CoV-2. The samples were drawn from two sources: the first 160 participants of the ongoing ImmuneRACE study, and 1,000 to 1,500 subjects contributed by 6 global collaborators. The material from the prospective study consisted of cDNA or gDNA derived from T cells, B-cell-depleted T cells, or PBMCs. Where available, HLA class I and class II types were taken from metadata supplied by the sample provider and were not determined by assay-based typing. Sample metadata almost always included a de-identified subject ID, COVID-19 status, age in years and sex. Beyond this particular receptor, the publication reports: Clinical and demographic metadata were provided uncurated, with the amount varying by source and participant.

On this clone itself: The antigen it recognizes is unknown. Within one base of it there is no much larger clone, and no base qualities were kept.

TCRbeta CDR3 regions were amplified from genomic DNA using the immunoSEQ Assay, a bias-controlled multiplex PCR. The source study handled its data this way. Nucleated cell counts per sample were estimated from amplification of reference gene primers within the assay. To quantify the absolute abundance of each unique TCRbeta CDR3 rearrangement, sequence reads were collapsed and filtered. Productive Simpson clonality was computed per sample as the square root of Simpson's diversity index over productive rearrangements. As stored in TCRdb, this immuneACCESS dataset retains in-frame rearrangements with V and J assigned. A fraction of the clones does not appear; measured against another copy, unresolved V genes explain less than half of the discrepancy, and the remainder lacks a known reason. V, J and clone size were drawn from that table, and D and trimming were deduced from the DNA. This sample has some 270,000 clones in its table, and roughly nine tenths of those were observed once. Of the sample, under 2% falls within the top ten clones.

Another Seattle source contributed samples from volunteer blood donors who had recovered from COVID-19. Whole blood was collected in K2EDTA tubes by collaborating institutions according to the institutions' own protocols. For TCRbeta analysis, collaborator samples were shipped as frozen whole blood, as isolated PBMCs, or as DNA extracted from either sample type. The CDR3 goes from the cysteine to the phenylalanine over 14 residues. The retained sequence is limited to the CDR3, 42 bases, with the frame set at the first base. The germline V gene (reference sequence) specifies SEHNR as CDR1 and FQNEAQ as CDR2. Trimming leaves V shorter by 1 base and J shorter by 2 bases, with the junction holding 2 bases beyond the gene matches.

The sample consisted of peripheral blood. The sequence derives from a woman in her sixties who had recovered from COVID-19. The V and J segments used are TRBV7-9 and TRBJ2-7; a stretch of 7 junction bases matches TRBD1. The bases are TGTGCCAGCAGCTTAGGGCAGGGGGCCTACGAGCAGTACTTC. It encodes CASSLGQGAYEQYF.